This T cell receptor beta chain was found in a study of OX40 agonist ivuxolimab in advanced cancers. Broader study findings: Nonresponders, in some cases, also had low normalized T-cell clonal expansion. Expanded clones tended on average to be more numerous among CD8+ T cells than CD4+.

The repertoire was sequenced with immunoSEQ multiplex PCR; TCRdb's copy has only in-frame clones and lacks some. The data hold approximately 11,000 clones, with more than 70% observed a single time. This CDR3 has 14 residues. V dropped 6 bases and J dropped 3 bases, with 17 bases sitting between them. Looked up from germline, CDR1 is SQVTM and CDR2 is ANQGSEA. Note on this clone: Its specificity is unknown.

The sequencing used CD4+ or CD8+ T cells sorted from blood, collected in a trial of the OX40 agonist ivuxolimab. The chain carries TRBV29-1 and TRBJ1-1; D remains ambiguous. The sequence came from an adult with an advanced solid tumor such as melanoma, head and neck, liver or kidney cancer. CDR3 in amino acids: CSVRPWARDTEAFF. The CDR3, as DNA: TGCAGCGTGCGCCCATGGGCGCGGGACACTGAAGCTTTCTTT.